These T cell receptor beta chains were read from a single sample in a study of T cells in Graves' hyperthyroidism and ophthalmopathy. In TCRdb, the multiplex PCR reads were re-called with MiXCR into one record per CDR3 protein. The sample has 560,000 or so distinct CDR3 sequences; roughly 21% are singletons. Sequencing was carried out using blood. These receptors originate from a man aged 35 to 55 with Graves' ophthalmopathy. Each CDR3 is given with its conserved first and last residue. D genes are given only for firm matches. Expanded clones are given a class, and other clones once, few, many or no size at all.

.	17	TRBV30	TRBJ1-6	.	CAWSVGRTSSYNSPLHF	TGTGCCTGGAGTGTCGGGCGAACCAGCTCCTATAATTCACCCCTCCACTTT
.	14	TRBV19	TRBJ2-1	.	CASSMQGTGNEQFF	TGTGCCAGTAGTATGCAGGGGACGGGCAATGAGCAGTTCTTC
.	14	TRBV6-1	TRBJ2-5	.	CASTPGHPQETQYF	TGTGCCAGCACCCCGGGACATCCTCAAGAGACCCAGTACTTC
.	17	TRBV18	TRBJ1-5	.	CASSREGLPGSNQPQHF	TGTGCCAGCTCACGGGAGGGACTCCCAGGGAGCAATCAGCCCCAGCATTTT
TRBD2	15	TRBV20-1	TRBJ2-3	few	CSARDPWEGSDTQYF	TGCAGTGCTAGAGATCCTTGGGAGGGCTCAGATACGCAGTATTTT
.	14	TRBV5-1	TRBJ2-7	many	CASSSAEPPYEQYF	TGCGCCAGCAGCTCGGCCGAACCCCCCTACGAGCAGTACTTC
TRBD2	18	TRBV11-2	TRBJ2-2	many	CASSPRLAGATNTGELFF	TGTGCCAGCAGCCCTCGACTAGCGGGGGCCACTAACACCGGGGAGCTGTTTTTT
.	18	TRBV18	TRBJ2-6	.	CASSPVEGGNSGANVLTF	TGTGCCAGCTCACCCGTTGAAGGGGGAAACTCTGGGGCCAACGTCCTGACTTTC
.	17	TRBV7-2	TRBJ1-6	many	CASSLGSLGSYNSPLHF	TGTGCCAGCAGCTTAGGATCGTTGGGCTCCTATAATTCACCCCTCCACTTT
.	14	TRBV7-3	TRBJ2-2	many	CASSLKQLAGELFF	TGTGCCAGCAGCTTAAAACAGCTTGCAGGGGAGCTGTTTTTT
TRBD2	15	TRBV5-1	TRBJ2-1	many	CASSASLAGGGEQFF	TGCGCCAGCAGCGCGAGCCTAGCGGGAGGAGGTGAGCAGTTCTTC
.	14	TRBV4-2	TRBJ2-7	.	CASSLIIGAYEQYF	TGTGCCAGCAGCCTCATTATAGGGGCCTACGAGCAGTACTTC
TRBD2	18	TRBV28	TRBJ2-1	many	CASSSRGLAGGVYNEQFF	TGTGCCAGCAGTTCCCGGGGACTAGCGGGAGGGGTCTACAATGAGCAGTTCTTC
TRBD2	16	TRBV7-6	TRBJ2-1	few	CASSPIRLAGYNEQFF	TGTGCCAGCAGCCCCATCCGACTAGCGGGTTACAATGAGCAGTTCTTC
TRBD2	17	TRBV7-2	TRBJ2-1	many	CASSLVAGRVGYNEQFF	TGTGCCAGCAGCTTAGTAGCGGGAAGGGTCGGGTACAATGAGCAGTTCTTC
.	14	TRBV12-3/TRBV12-4	TRBJ1-5	many	CASSLTDSNQPQHF	TGTGCCAGCAGTTTGACAGATAGCAATCAGCCCCAGCATTTT
TRBD2	18	TRBV12-3/TRBV12-4	TRBJ2-5	.	CASSQYGRGGLGQETQYF	TGTGCCAGCAGTCAATATGGGCGGGGGGGGTTGGGCCAAGAGACCCAGTACTTC
TRBD1	17	TRBV7-9	TRBJ2-1	many	CASSPNSGTGLYNEQFF	TGTGCCAGCAGTCCGAACTCCGGGACAGGGCTTTACAATGAGCAGTTCTTC
TRBD1	15	TRBV20-1	TRBJ2-7	few	CSALLSDRGLYEQYF	TGCAGTGCTCTACTTTCGGACAGGGGGCTTTACGAGCAGTACTTC
.	12	TRBV29-1	TRBJ2-7	few	CSVVAGTYEQYF	TGCAGCGTTGTCGCGGGAACCTACGAGCAGTACTTC
TRBD1	15	TRBV19	TRBJ1-3	few	CASSAGTGRGNTIYF	TGTGCCAGTAGTGCCGGGACAGGGCGTGGAAACACCATATATTTT
.	15	TRBV5-1	TRBJ1-5	.	CASTLDGASNQPQHF	TGCGCCAGCACCCTGGACGGAGCTAGCAATCAGCCCCAGCATTTT
.	13	TRBV3-1	TRBJ1-2	.	CASSQAGGDGYTF	TGTGCCAGCAGCCAGGCAGGCGGGGATGGCTACACCTTC
TRBD2	17	TRBV4-2	TRBJ2-1	.	CASSQAGTSGRTNEQFF	TGTGCCAGCAGCCAAGCCGGGACTAGCGGGAGGACCAATGAGCAGTTCTTC
.	15	TRBV5-1	TRBJ2-1	few	CASSKDPVRNNEQFF	TGCGCCAGCAGCAAGGACCCAGTCAGAAACAATGAGCAGTTCTTC
TRBD2	17	TRBV19	TRBJ2-3	.	CASSIDGAGGPVDTQYF	TGTGCCAGTAGTATAGACGGGGCGGGAGGGCCAGTAGATACGCAGTATTTT
TRBD1	15	TRBV7-8	TRBJ1-1	few	CASSLIRTGGTEAFF	TGTGCCAGCAGCTTAATCCGGACAGGGGGCACTGAAGCTTTCTTT
.	15	TRBV3-1	TRBJ2-7	many	CASSRTGMSSYEQYF	TGTGCCAGCAGCCGCACCGGGATGAGCTCCTACGAGCAGTACTTC
.	14	TRBV12-3/TRBV12-4	TRBJ1-1	many	CASSWNGRDTEAFF	TGTGCCAGCAGTTGGAATGGCAGGGACACTGAAGCTTTCTTT
TRBD1	13	TRBV7-2	TRBJ1-2	.	CAIQGNPNYGYTF	TGTGCCATACAGGGGAACCCTAACTATGGCTACACCTTC
TRBD2	15	TRBV2	TRBJ2-3	many	CASSEGLAGADTQYF	TGTGCCAGCAGTGAAGGACTAGCGGGGGCCGATACGCAGTATTTT
.	12	TRBV6-1	TRBJ2-7	.	CASSQMTYEQYF	TGTGCCAGCAGCCAGATGACCTACGAGCAGTACTTC
TRBD2	14	TRBV20-1	TRBJ2-7	.	CSAVGLAGDYEQYF	TGCAGTGCTGTCGGACTAGCGGGAGACTACGAGCAGTACTTC
.	13	TRBV12-3/TRBV12-4	TRBJ1-1	.	CASSFQEMTEAFF	TGTGCCAGCAGTTTCCAGGAAATGACTGAAGCTTTCTTT
TRBD1	15	TRBV7-9	TRBJ2-7	few	CASVGSGQVSYEQYF	TGTGCCAGCGTCGGATCCGGACAGGTCTCCTACGAGCAGTACTTC
.	13	TRBV27	TRBJ1-2	.	CASSLIGDYGYTF	TGTGCCAGCAGTTTAATAGGGGACTATGGCTACACCTTC
TRBD2	16	TRBV7-3	TRBJ2-5	many	CASSSGLAGAQETQYF	TGTGCCAGCAGCTCCGGACTAGCGGGGGCCCAAGAGACCCAGTACTTC
.	13	TRBV5-1	TRBJ1-2	.	CASTRSVRDGYTF	TGCGCCAGCACCCGTTCGGTTCGTGATGGCTACACCTTC
TRBD2	15	TRBV5-1	TRBJ2-1	few	CASSLEAAGANEQFF	TGCGCCAGCAGCTTGGAAGCGGCGGGAGCTAATGAGCAGTTCTTC
.	11	TRBV20-1	TRBJ1-2	few	CSARGGVGYTF	TGCAGTGCTAGAGGGGGAGTCGGCTACACCTTC
TRBD2	17	TRBV20-1	TRBJ2-1	.	CGAIAGGLAGGRNEQFF	TGCGGTGCTATCGCAGGGGGCCTAGCGGGAGGTAGAAATGAGCAGTTCTTC
.	16	TRBV20-1	TRBJ1-1	many	CSASQMGGWADTEAFF	TGCAGTGCTAGCCAAATGGGGGGTTGGGCGGACACTGAAGCTTTCTTT
.	14	TRBV25-1	TRBJ1-6	.	CASSPQGKNSPPHF	TGTGCCAGCAGTCCCCAGGGGAAGAATTCACCCCCCCACTTT
.	15	TRBV12-3/TRBV12-4	TRBJ1-2	.	CASSLYALRGYGYTF	TGTGCCAGCAGTTTGTATGCTCTTCGGGGGTATGGCTACACCTTC
.	13	TRBV4-1	TRBJ1-5	.	CASSRGGDQPQHF	TGCGCCAGCAGCCGGGGCGGGGATCAGCCCCAGCATTTT
TRBD2	14	TRBV11-3	TRBJ2-7	many	CASSLDGGSREQYF	TGTGCCAGCAGCTTAGACGGCGGGAGTCGCGAGCAGTACTTC
.	12	TRBV30	TRBJ2-5	many	CAWSSGSGTQYF	TGTGCCTGGAGTTCGGGCTCGGGGACCCAGTACTTC
.	12	TRBV28	TRBJ2-3	.	CASRALTDTQYF	TGTGCCAGCAGGGCCCTCACAGATACGCAGTATTTT
.	18	TRBV5-1	TRBJ2-1	few	CASSSEAPHESSYNEQFF	TGCGCCAGCAGCTCGGAAGCCCCCCACGAAAGCTCCTACAATGAGCAGTTCTTC
TRBD1	16	TRBV3-1	TRBJ2-7	many	CASSQEGRGSSYEQYF	TGTGCCAGCAGCCAAGAGGGCAGGGGGAGCTCCTACGAGCAGTACTTC
.	15	TRBV28	TRBJ2-3	.	CATTGLRDSTDTQYF	TGTGCCACCACCGGGCTTCGGGATAGCACAGATACGCAGTATTTT
.	16	TRBV7-6	TRBJ1-3	.	CASSLAQASSGNTIYF	TGTGCCAGCAGCTTAGCGCAGGCTAGCTCTGGAAACACCATATATTTT
.	14	TRBV13	TRBJ2-7	.	CASSLSGAPHEQYF	TGTGCCAGCAGCTTATCGGGGGCGCCTCACGAGCAGTACTTC
TRBD2	16	TRBV30	TRBJ2-2	many	CAWRTSGSSNTGELFF	TGTGCCTGGAGAACCAGCGGGAGTTCGAACACCGGGGAGCTGTTTTTT